This passage covers 23 T cell receptor beta chains from one sample sequenced in a study of blood T cell repertoires in COVID-19 (TCRdb year 2020). Library generation was performed with the immunoSEQ multiplex PCR assay. TCRdb mirrors the immuneACCESS table, restricted to in-frame sequences. Some clones are absent from its copies; in checked studies, under half trace to an unresolved V gene, and the reason for the others is unknown. This sample holds fewer than 300,000 clones; 90% were observed only once. Roughly 1.1% of the sample is taken by the ten largest. Sequenced input: PBMCs or T cells enriched from blood (not recorded which). The receptor source for this set is a woman aged 25-40 years who had recovered from COVID-19.

The chain recombines TRBV18 with TRBJ2-7; D gene ambiguous. V was cut by 3 bases and J by 2 bases, with 5 bases left in between. The germline CDR1 and CDR2 sequences are KGHSH and LQKENI. This CDR3 is 12 amino acids long. Here the CDR3 reads CASSPTTYEQYF. The CDR3 DNA reads as TGTGCCAGCTCACCCACTACCTACGAGCAGTACTTC.

This chain joins TRBV11-2 and TRBJ2-7, with 10 bases fitting TRBD2. The CDR3 loop spans 15 amino acids. Per germline, CDR1 SGHAT and CDR2 FQNNGV. V lost 0 bases, J lost 2 bases, and 1 base stayed unmatched. CDR3 DNA: TGTGCCAGCAGCTTAGACCTAGCGGGGGCCTACGAGCAGTACTTC. This translates into CASSLDLAGAYEQYF. Complete variable domain (other parts from reference TRBV11-2 and TRBJ2-7): EAGVAQSPRYKIIEKRQSVAFWCNPISGHATLYWYQQILGQGPKLLIQFQNNGVVDDSQLPKDRFSAERLKGVDSTLKIQPAKLEDSAVYLCASSLDLAGAYEQYFGPGTRLTVT.

The gene calls are TRBV18 and TRBJ2-1, with 9 bases identical to TRBD1. V lost 0 bases and J lost 4; bases outside the gene matches: 7. Germline CDR1 is KGHSH and CDR2 is LQKENI. The CDR3 runs 17 residues. CDR3: CASSPPVRQGEYNEQFF. In nucleotides, the CDR3 is TGTGCCAGCTCACCACCGGTCAGACAGGGGGAGTACAATGAGCAGTTCTTC.

This clone has just one count. V is TRBV19 and J is TRBJ1-5; 9 bases are shared with TRBD1. This CDR3 comprises 15 residues. CDR1 and CDR2 from the germline V gene are LNHDA and SQIVND (reference sequence). Germline trimming cut 7 bases from V and 3 bases from J; bases unmatched to any gene: 7. The CDR3 loop is CASIRDRASNQPQHF. As DNA, the CDR3 is TGTGCCAGTATCAGGGACAGGGCTTCCAATCAGCCCCAGCATTTT.

The chain carries TRBV11-2 and TRBJ2-2; perhaps TRBD2 as D (6 bases). V shed 5 bases and J shed 0 bases, with 10 bases lying between them. Germline loops: CDR1 SGHAT, CDR2 FQNNGV. The CDR3 is made up of 15 amino acids. For the CDR3, the DNA is TGTGCCAGCAGCCACGGGGGTACGAACACCGGGGAGCTGTTTTTT. It is translated as CASSHGGTNTGELFF.

CDR3 coding DNA: TGTGCCAGCAGCTTCCCCGGGGACAATGAGCAGTTCTTC. As protein: CASSFPGDNEQFF. The chain combines TRBV7-2 with TRBJ2-1; the D gene is possibly TRBD2 (5 bases). Germline values: CDR1 SGHTA, CDR2 FQGNSA. This CDR3 comprises 13 residues. The V and J ends lost 3 bases and 5 bases respectively, with 8 bases between them.

The V call is TRBV27, the J call TRBJ1-6; 9 bases align to TRBD1. This CDR3 is 15 amino acids long. Germline V lookup: CDR1 MNHEY, CDR2 SMNVEV (reference sequence). The V segment lost 4 bases and the J segment 6 bases; nucleotides outside the gene matches: 4. The CDR3 coding sequence is TGTGCCAGCAGTTGGACAGGGGTGGGTAATTCACCCCTCCACTTT. Protein: CASSWTGVGNSPLHF.

The chain carries TRBV19 and TRBJ1-5; 8 bases agree with TRBD1. J was trimmed by 3 bases and V by 5 bases; bases with no gene match: 12. This CDR3 contains 17 residues. CDR1 and CDR2 (germline): LNHDA, SQIVND (reference sequence). The CDR3 protein is CASSETGGQVPNQPQHF. The CDR3 DNA sequence: TGTGCCAGTAGTGAAACAGGGGGTCAGGTCCCCAATCAGCCCCAGCATTTT.

The chain joins TRBV6-2 or TRBV6-3 to TRBJ2-3; maybe TRBD1 (6 bases). Looked up from germline, CDR1 is MNHEY and CDR2 is SVGEGT. The CDR3 has 13 residues. Trimming left V 2 bases short and J 6 bases short, with 9 bases between. In DNA, the CDR3 is TGTGCCAGCAGTTACGGGGGCTCGGATACGCAGTATTTT. It translates to CASSYGGSDTQYF.

The rearrangement links TRBV6-5 to TRBJ1-1, with D possibly TRBD1 on 5 matching bases. Germline V lookup: CDR1 MNHEY, CDR2 SVGAGI. The CDR3 is 14 amino acids. Between the trimmed V and J ends, which lost 6 bases and 3 bases, there was a span of 14 bases. In nucleotides, the CDR3 is TGTGCCAGCAGCTCCGATCAGGGATACACTGAAGCTTTCTTT. It is translated as CASSSDQGYTEAFF.

This clone was picked up one time. V usage is TRBV28 and J usage is TRBJ2-7; TRBD2 matches at 12 bases. The CDR3 runs 15 residues. In germline, CDR1 is MDHEN, CDR2 SYDVKM. V lost 3 bases, J lost 3 bases, and 3 bases stayed unmatched. CDR3 coding DNA: TGTGCCAGCAGTTTTAGGACTAGCGGGAACTACGAGCAGTACTTC. Translating gives CASSFRTSGNYEQYF.

V gene TRBV7-6 combines with J gene TRBJ2-2; TRBD2 agrees at 13 bases. This CDR3 contains 18 residues. V shed 2 bases, J shed 6 bases, and the junction held 9 bases outside the gene matches. The germline CDR1 and CDR2 sequences are SGHVS and FNYEAQ. The CDR3: CASSLLLAGGPRAGELFF. CDR3 DNA: TGTGCCAGCAGCTTATTACTAGCGGGAGGGCCTAGAGCCGGGGAGCTGTTTTTT. Variable domain in full (rest from reference TRBV7-6 and TRBJ2-2): GAGVSQSPRYKVTKRGQDVALRCDPISGHVSLYWYRQALGQGPEFLTYFNYEAQQDKSGLPNDRFSAERPEGSISTLTIQRTEQRDSAMYRCASSLLLAGGPRAGELFFGEGSRLTVL.

This clone was seen only a few times. V is TRBV24-1 and J is TRBJ2-4; 11 bases map to TRBD2. The CDR3 runs to 15 residues. Trimming at V came to 5 bases and at J to 4 bases, leaving 3 bases not matched to a gene. CDR1 is KGHDR, CDR2 SFDVKD, per germline. This CDR3 reads CATSAGTSGKNIQYF. The CDR3 DNA sequence: TGTGCCACCAGTGCCGGGACTAGCGGTAAAAACATTCAGTACTTC.

This chain links TRBV10-3 with TRBJ2-3; TRBD2 aligns across 9 bases. The germline V gene has CDR1 ENHRY and CDR2 SYGVKD. Trimming at V came to 2 bases and at J to 5 bases, leaving 8 bases not matched to a gene. The CDR3 runs 16 residues. The CDR3 region is CAISEGSSGIKDTQYF. CDR3 DNA: TGTGCCATCAGTGAGGGGTCTAGCGGGATTAAAGATACGCAGTATTTT.

The chain uses TRBV19 and TRBJ1-5; 8 bases are shared with TRBD1. The germline gives CDR1 LNHDA, CDR2 SQIVND (reference sequence). This CDR3 contains 15 residues. Losses at the gene ends were 1 base for V and 7 bases for J; bases not matched to a gene: 6. The CDR3 loop is CASSIGKQGDQPQHF. DNA for the CDR3: TGTGCCAGTAGTATAGGAAAACAGGGGGACCAGCCCCAGCATTTT.

The gene calls are TRBV7-2 and TRBJ2-5, with TRBD1 matching 8 bases. CDR1 and CDR2 from the germline V gene are SGHTA and FQGNSA. The V and J ends lost 3 bases and 5 bases, in that order; junction bases with no gene match: 5. The CDR3 has 14 residues. The CDR3, as DNA: TGTGCCAGCAGCTTCAATCAGGGGGCTGAGACCCAGTACTTC. Amino acid sequence: CASSFNQGAETQYF.

The DNA of the CDR3 is TGTGCCAGCAGCTTACAGGGGGCCTACGAGCAGTACTTC. Encoded protein: CASSLQGAYEQYF. This sequence joins TRBV7-3 and TRBJ2-7; 7 bases fit TRBD1. Germline trimming cut 2 bases from V and 2 bases from J; bases unmatched to any gene: 0. CDR1 is SGHTA, CDR2 FQGTGA, per germline. This CDR3 comprises 13 residues.

The chain links TRBV2 to TRBJ2-1, with 12 nucleotides matching TRBD2. V lost 4 bases, J lost 1 base, and 2 bases stayed unmatched. Germline V gives CDR1 SNHLY, CDR2 FYNNEI. The CDR3 spans 16 residues. For the CDR3, the DNA is TGTGCCAGCAGTGGGGGGACTAGCGGGTCCTACAATGAGCAGTTCTTC. Translating gives CASSGGTSGSYNEQFF.

The rearrangement uses TRBV4-1 and TRBJ1-1, with a weak D call TRBD1 (5 bases). Germline V gene lookup returns CDR1 MGHRA and CDR2 YSYEKL. This CDR3 comprises 15 residues. Between the trimmed V and J ends, which lost 4 bases and 5 bases, there was a span of 17 bases. The CDR3 DNA reads as TGCGCCAGCAGCCCTACCCTGCCACGGGGGACTGAAGCTTTCTTT. This sequence encodes CASSPTLPRGTEAFF.

The chain has TRBV5-1 and TRBJ1-2, with 7 nucleotides matching TRBD1. Germline V CDR1 and CDR2: SGHRS, YFSETQ. Unmatched junction bases numbered 3, after V lost 1 base and J lost 6 bases. This CDR3 region has 13 residues. The CDR3 is CASSLYGTDGYTF. In nucleotides, the CDR3 is TGCGCCAGCAGCTTGTACGGGACAGATGGCTACACCTTC.

This clone is a singleton in its sample. V gene TRBV5-1 combines with J gene TRBJ2-7; D may be TRBD2 (6 bases). V lost 0 bases, J lost 4 bases, and 14 bases lay in between. CDR3 length: 15 amino acids. Germline CDR1 SGHRS, CDR2 YFSETQ. CDR3 residues: CASSLVAARVYEQYF. CDR3 nucleotide sequence: TGCGCCAGCAGCTTGGTAGCGGCCCGTGTGTACGAGCAGTACTTC.

This clone has only a few counts. The CDR3 nucleotides are TGTGCCAGCAGCCAATGGCTAGCGGGAGCAAATGAGCAGTTCTTC. Protein sequence: CASSQWLAGANEQFF. The V call is TRBV14, the J call TRBJ2-1, with 10 bases lining up with TRBD2. J was trimmed by 7 bases and V by 2 bases; bases with no gene match: 5. CDR1 is SGHDN, CDR2 FVKESK, per germline. This CDR3 is built from 15 residues.

The V and J genes are TRBV7-9 and TRBJ1-5; D is perhaps TRBD1 (5 bases). Trimming removed 5 bases at V and 3 bases at J, with 11 bases between. Per germline, CDR1 SEHNR and CDR2 FQNEAQ (reference sequence). This CDR3 region has 14 residues. The CDR3 DNA is TGTGCCAGCAGCCATGACAGTGTCAATCAGCCCCAGCATTTT. This gives the protein CASSHDSVNQPQHF.